This T cell receptor beta chain comes out of a study of control samples from healthy donors and cancer patients (dated by TCRdb to the early 2020s). Preparation of the library involved the immunoSEQ multiplex PCR assay. TCRdb holds this immuneACCESS table with in-frame rearrangements only. Some clones are missing; in checked studies, unresolved V genes explain under half, and the rest has no known cause. This sample is represented by 140,000 to 150,000 clones; 89% of them were singletons. The ten largest clones add up to 4% to 5.5% of the sample. A remark on this clone: The clone's antigen remains unknown. Base-call qualities are not available, and no considerably larger clone is one nucleotide away.

CDR1 and CDR2, looked up from the germline V gene, are SNHLY and FYNNEI. The CDR3 holds 15 amino acids from the cysteine to the phenylalanine. Just CDR3 DNA is preserved here, 45 bases in frame from base 1. Trimming takes 3 bases off V and 0 bases off J; junction bases not matched to a gene: 5. This chain joins TRBV2 to TRBJ2-7; 7 bases in the middle match TRBD1. This receptor was obtained from a man aged 25-40 years in good health. What was sequenced was blood. The sequenced DNA: TGTGCCAGCAGTGACAGGGGGTTGACCTCCTACGAGCAGTACTTC. This is translated as CASSDRGLTSYEQYF. Full variable domain (CDR3 extended with the reference TRBV2 and TRBJ2-7 proteins): EPEVTQTPSHQVTQMGQEVILRCVPISNHLYFYWYRQILGQKVEFLVSFYNNEISEKSEIFDDQFSVERPDGSNFTLKIRSTKLEDSAMYFCASSDRGLTSYEQYFGPGTRLTVT.